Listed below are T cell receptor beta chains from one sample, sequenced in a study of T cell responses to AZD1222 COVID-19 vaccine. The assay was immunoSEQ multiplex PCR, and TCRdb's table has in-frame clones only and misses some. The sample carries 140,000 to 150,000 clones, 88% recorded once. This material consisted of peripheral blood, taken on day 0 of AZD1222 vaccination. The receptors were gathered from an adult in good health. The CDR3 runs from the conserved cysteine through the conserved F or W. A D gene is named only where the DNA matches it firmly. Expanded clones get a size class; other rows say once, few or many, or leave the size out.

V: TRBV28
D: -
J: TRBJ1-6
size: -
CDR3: CASLGGVNSYNSPLHF
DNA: TGTGCCAGTCTTGGGGGGGTTAACTCCTATAATTCACCCCTCCACTTT

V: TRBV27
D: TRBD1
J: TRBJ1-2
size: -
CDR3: CASSLKGGQGYGYTF
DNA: TGTGCCAGCAGTTTAAAGGGGGGACAGGGTTATGGCTACACCTTC

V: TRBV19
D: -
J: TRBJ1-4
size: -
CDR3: CASSIEASEKLFF
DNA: TGTGCCAGTAGTATAGAGGCGAGCGAAAAACTGTTTTTT

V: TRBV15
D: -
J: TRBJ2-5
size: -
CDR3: CATSGQRWAGQETQYF
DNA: TGTGCCACCAGCGGCCAGCGGTGGGCGGGTCAAGAGACCCAGTACTTC

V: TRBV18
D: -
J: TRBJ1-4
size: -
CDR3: CASSPRGLTGEKLFF
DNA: TGTGCCAGCTCACCGCGGGGGTTGACAGGCGAAAAACTGTTTTTT

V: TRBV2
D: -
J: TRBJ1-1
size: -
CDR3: CASRARAPNTEAFF
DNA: TGTGCCAGCAGGGCCCGGGCGCCGAACACTGAAGCTTTCTTT

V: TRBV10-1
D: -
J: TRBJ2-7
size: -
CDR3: CASSSAGRGCNGYEQYF
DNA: TGCGCCAGCAGTTCTGCCGGGAGAGGGTGTAATGGTTACGAGCAGTACTTC

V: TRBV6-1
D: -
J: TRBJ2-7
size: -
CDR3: CASSEVMGPYEQYF
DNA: TGTGCCAGCAGTGAAGTGATGGGTCCCTACGAGCAGTACTTC

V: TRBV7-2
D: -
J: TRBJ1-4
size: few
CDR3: CASNRGVDEKLFF
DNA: TGTGCCAGCAATCGGGGGGTAGACGAAAAACTGTTTTTT

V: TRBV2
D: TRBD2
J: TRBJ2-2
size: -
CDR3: CASSGLAGAGTGELFF
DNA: TGTGCCAGCAGTGGACTAGCGGGGGCGGGGACCGGGGAGCTGTTTTTT

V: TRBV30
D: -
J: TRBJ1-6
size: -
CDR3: CAWSVSLGQYNSPLHF
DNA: TGTGCCTGGAGTGTATCACTAGGACAGTATAATTCACCCCTCCACTTT

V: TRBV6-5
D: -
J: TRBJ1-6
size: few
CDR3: CASSYEKNSPLHF
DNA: TGTGCCAGCAGTTACGAGAAGAATTCACCCCTCCACTTT

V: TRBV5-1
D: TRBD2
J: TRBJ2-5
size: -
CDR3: CASSPILAGTETQYF
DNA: TGCGCCAGCAGCCCTATACTAGCGGGGACAGAGACCCAGTACTTC

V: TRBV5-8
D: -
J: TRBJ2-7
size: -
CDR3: CASSVTVDSYYEQYF
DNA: TGTGCCAGCAGCGTCACAGTTGACAGTTACTACGAGCAGTACTTC

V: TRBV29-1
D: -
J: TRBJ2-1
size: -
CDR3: CSAREGGKSYNEQFF
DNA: TGCAGCGCTAGGGAAGGCGGGAAATCCTACAATGAGCAGTTCTTC

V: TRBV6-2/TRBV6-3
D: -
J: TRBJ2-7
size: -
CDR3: CASSWSNYEQYF
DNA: TGTGCCAGCAGTTGGTCTAATTACGAGCAGTACTTC

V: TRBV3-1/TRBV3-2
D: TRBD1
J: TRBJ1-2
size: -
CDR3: CASSLRGLNGYTF
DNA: TGTGCCAGCAGTCTCAGGGGGCTCAATGGCTACACCTTC

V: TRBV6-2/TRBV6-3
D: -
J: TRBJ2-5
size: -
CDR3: CASSYTGAPGTQYF
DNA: TGTGCCAGCAGTTACACGGGGGCCCCGGGTACCCAGTACTTC

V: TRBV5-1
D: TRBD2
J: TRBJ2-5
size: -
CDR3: CASSLSSGEETQYF
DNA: TGCGCCAGCAGCTTGTCTAGCGGGGAAGAGACCCAGTACTTC

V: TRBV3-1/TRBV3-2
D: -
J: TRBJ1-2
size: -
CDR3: CASSQDNSLATF
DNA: TGTGCCAGCAGCCAAGATAACAGCCTAGCCACCTTC

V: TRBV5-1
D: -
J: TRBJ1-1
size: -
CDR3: CASSGDTANTEAFF
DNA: TGCGCCAGCAGCGGGGACACGGCGAACACTGAAGCTTTCTTT

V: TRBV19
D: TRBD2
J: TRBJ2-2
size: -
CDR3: CASSTGLAGAYTGELFF
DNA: TGTGCCAGTAGCACGGGACTAGCGGGGGCCTACACCGGGGAGCTGTTTTTT

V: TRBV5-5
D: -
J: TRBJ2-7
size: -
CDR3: CASSSTGTSYEQYF
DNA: TGTGCCAGCAGCAGCACAGGGACCTCCTACGAGCAGTACTTC